Sequencing of this T cell receptor beta chain was carried out in a study of OX40 agonist ivuxolimab in advanced cancers. Notes on the research overall: The costimulatory receptor OX40 (CD134) was targeted by ivuxolimab, a fully human IgG2 agonistic monoclonal antibody. A male proportion of almost 85% and a mean age of approximately 62 years, ranging from 23 to 79, were recorded for the dose-escalation cohort. Of the approximately 50 dose-escalation patients, hepatocellular carcinoma was present in some 19, melanoma in approximately 15, renal cell carcinoma in 9 and head and neck cancer in 9. Patients were allowed to have had prior anti-PD-1, anti-PD-L1 or anti-CTLA-4 therapy, and about 40% of the dose-escalation patients had been treated with checkpoint inhibitors. Partial responses occurred in three dose-escalation patients, of whom one had hepatocellular carcinoma and two had cutaneous melanoma. Peripheral TCRbeta sequencing aimed to test whether ivuxolimab altered TCR sequence diversity and caused clonal T-cell expansion. Intravenous ivuxolimab was administered to patients every 2 weeks at six dose levels: 0.01, 0.1, 0.3, 1.5, 3 and 10 mg/kg. The paper covers the monotherapy dose-escalation part of the phase I ivuxolimab trial, which included N of about 50 patients.

The study at large found these results: At doses of 0.1 to 3.0 mg/kg, clonal expansion of both CD4+ and CD8+ blood T cells was observed from baseline to week 6. Which antigens the clonally expanded peripheral T cells were specific for was not determined. Low levels of normalized T-cell clonal expansion were also seen in some nonresponding patients. After ivuxolimab, more expanded clones were found on average in CD8+ T cells than in CD4+ T cells. In the 0.1-3.0 mg/kg groups, partial responders had among the lowest normalized peripheral clonal expansion, particularly in CD8+ T cells.

With respect to this clone: What antigen it recognizes has not been identified. Base-call qualities are not available, and no considerably larger clone is one nucleotide away.

From the cysteine through the phenylalanine, the CDR3 covers 13 amino acids. Just CDR3 DNA is preserved here, 39 bases in frame from base 1. Looking up the germline V gene yields CDR1 MNHNS and CDR2 SASEGT. V lost 8 bases and J lost 3 bases; the stretch between them is 14 bases long. For sequencing of the TCRbeta CDR3 region, genomic DNA was extracted from the sorted cells. The immunoSEQ Assay was used to sequence the TCRbeta CDR3 regions. Not all clones reach the TCRdb copy of this immuneACCESS table, which keeps in-frame sequences only. Checked studies attribute under half of the gap to unresolved V genes and leave the rest unexplained. Present in this sample are approximately 72,000 clones, roughly 82% of which were seen just once. Under 2% of the sample comes from the top ten. Patients with autoimmune disease history or receiving systemic immunosuppression were excluded from the trial. Peripheral blood for TCR sequencing was collected from all dose cohorts at baseline, on cycle 4 day 1, and on cycle 7 day 1. Samples were obtained from an open-label, multicenter, first-in-human phase I dose-escalation trial of ivuxolimab. Adults with locally advanced or metastatic head and neck squamous cell, hepatocellular, melanoma or renal cell carcinoma were enrolled in the trial. Before TCR sequencing, CD4+ T cells and CD8+ T cells were sorted from peripheral blood as separate populations.

This sample comprised CD4+ or CD8+ T cells sorted from blood, obtained in a trial of the OX40 agonist ivuxolimab. The sequence came from an adult with an advanced solid tumor such as melanoma, head and neck, liver or kidney cancer. The chain links TRBV6-1 with TRBJ2-7; tentative D gene TRBD2, with 6 bases matching. In nucleotides, the sequence is TGTGCCAGCTTCGACCGGACTATCTACGAGCAGTACTTC. This encodes CASFDRTIYEQYF.